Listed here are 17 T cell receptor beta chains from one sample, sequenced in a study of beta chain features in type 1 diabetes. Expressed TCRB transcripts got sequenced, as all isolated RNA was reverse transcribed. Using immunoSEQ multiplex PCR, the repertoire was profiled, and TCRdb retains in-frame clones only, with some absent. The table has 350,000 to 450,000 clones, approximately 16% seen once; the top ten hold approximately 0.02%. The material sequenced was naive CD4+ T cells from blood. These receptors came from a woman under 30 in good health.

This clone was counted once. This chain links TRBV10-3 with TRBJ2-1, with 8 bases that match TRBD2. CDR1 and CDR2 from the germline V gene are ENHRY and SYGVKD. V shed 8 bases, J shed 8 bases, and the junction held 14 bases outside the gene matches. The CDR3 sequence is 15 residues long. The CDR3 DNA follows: TGTGCCATCGGTTCCGGGACTAGTACCGTCCATGAGCAGTTCTTC. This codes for CAIGSGTSTVHEQFF.

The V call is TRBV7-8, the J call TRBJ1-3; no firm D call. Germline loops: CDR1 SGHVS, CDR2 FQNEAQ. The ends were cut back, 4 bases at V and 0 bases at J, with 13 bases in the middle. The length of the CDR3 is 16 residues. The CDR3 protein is CASSSWEGSSGNTIYF. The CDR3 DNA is TGTGCCAGCAGCTCGTGGGAGGGAAGCTCTGGAAACACCATATATTTT.

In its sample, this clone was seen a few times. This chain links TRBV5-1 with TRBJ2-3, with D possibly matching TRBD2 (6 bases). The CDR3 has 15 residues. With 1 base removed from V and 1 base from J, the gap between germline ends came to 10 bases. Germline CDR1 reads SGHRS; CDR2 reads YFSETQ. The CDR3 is CASSLTGAGTDTQYF. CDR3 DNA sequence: TGCGCCAGCAGCTTGACGGGAGCGGGCACAGATACGCAGTATTTT. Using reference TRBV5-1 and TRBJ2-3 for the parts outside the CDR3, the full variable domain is KAGVTQTPRYLIKTRGQQVTLSCSPISGHRSVSWYQQTPGQGLQFLFEYFSETQRNKGNFPGRFSGRQFSNSRSEMNVSTLELGDSALYLCASSLTGAGTDTQYFGPGTRLTVL.

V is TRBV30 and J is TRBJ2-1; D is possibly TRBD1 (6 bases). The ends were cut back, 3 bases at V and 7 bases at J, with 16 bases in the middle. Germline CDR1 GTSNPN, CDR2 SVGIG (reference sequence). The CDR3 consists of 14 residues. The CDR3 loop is CAWRVAGVRNEQFF. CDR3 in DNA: TGTGCCTGGAGGGTTGCAGGGGTGAGGAATGAGCAGTTCTTC.

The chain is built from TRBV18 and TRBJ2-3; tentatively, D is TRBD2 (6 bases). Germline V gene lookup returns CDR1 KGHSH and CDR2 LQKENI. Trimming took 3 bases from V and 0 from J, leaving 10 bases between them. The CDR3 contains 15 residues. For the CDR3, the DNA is TGTGCCAGCTCACCCAATAGCGGTAGCACAGATACGCAGTATTTT. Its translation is CASSPNSGSTDTQYF. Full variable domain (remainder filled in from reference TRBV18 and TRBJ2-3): NAGVMQNPRHLVRRRGQEARLRCSPMKGHSHVYWYRQLPEEGLKFMVYLQKENIIDESGMPKERFSAEFPKEGPSILRIQQVVRGDSAAYFCASSPNSGSTDTQYFGPGTRLTVL.

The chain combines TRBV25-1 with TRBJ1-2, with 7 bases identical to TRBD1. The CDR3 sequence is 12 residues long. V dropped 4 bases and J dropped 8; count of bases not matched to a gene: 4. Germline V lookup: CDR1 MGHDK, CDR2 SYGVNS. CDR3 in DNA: TGTGCCAGCAGTGGGAGGACAGGAGGCTACACCTTC. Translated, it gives CASSGRTGGYTF.

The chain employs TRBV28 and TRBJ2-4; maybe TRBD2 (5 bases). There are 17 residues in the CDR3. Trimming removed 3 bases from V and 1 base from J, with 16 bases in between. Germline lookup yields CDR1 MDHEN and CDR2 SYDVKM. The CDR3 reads CASSFGPSSEAKNIQYF. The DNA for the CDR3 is TGTGCCAGCAGTTTCGGGCCTAGCTCCGAGGCCAAAAACATTCAGTACTTC.

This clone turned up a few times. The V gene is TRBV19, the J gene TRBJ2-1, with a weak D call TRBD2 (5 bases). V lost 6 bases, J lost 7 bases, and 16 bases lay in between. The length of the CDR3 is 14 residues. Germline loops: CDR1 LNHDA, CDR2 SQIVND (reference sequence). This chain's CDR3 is CASRTSQAENEQFF. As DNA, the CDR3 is TGTGCCAGTAGAACAAGCCAAGCGGAAAATGAGCAGTTCTTC.

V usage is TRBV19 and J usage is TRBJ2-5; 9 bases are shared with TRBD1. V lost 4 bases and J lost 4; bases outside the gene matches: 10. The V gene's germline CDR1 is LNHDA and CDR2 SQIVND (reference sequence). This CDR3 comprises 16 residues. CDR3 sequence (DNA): TGTGCCAGTAGTACGCTAGGCGACAGGGGGAGAGAGACCCAGTACTTC. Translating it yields CASSTLGDRGRETQYF.

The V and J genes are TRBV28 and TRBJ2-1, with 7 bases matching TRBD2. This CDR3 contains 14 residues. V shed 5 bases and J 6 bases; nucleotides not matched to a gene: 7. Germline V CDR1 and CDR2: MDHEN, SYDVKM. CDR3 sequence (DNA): TGTGCCAGCAGTGGGGGGGGGTACCCCAATGAGCAGTTCTTC. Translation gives CASSGGGYPNEQFF.

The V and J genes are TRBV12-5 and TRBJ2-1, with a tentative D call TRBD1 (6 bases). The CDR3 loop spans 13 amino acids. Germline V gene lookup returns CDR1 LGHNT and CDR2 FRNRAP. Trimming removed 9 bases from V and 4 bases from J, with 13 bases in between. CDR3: CASQGYRYNEQFF. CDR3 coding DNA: TGTGCTAGCCAGGGGTATAGGTACAATGAGCAGTTCTTC.

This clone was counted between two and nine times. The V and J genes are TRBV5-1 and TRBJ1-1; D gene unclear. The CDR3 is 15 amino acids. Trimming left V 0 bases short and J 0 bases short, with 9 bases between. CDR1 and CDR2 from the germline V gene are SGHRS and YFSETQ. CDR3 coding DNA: TGCGCCAGCAGCTTGGAGTCAGGTATGAACACTGAAGCTTTCTTT. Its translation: CASSLESGMNTEAFF.

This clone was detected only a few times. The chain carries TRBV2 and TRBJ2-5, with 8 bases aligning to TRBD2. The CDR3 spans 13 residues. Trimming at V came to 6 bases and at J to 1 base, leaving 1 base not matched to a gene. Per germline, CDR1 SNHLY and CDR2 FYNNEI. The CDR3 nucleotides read TGTGCCAGCAGACTAGCGGCCCAAGAGACCCAGTACTTC. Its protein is CASRLAAQETQYF.

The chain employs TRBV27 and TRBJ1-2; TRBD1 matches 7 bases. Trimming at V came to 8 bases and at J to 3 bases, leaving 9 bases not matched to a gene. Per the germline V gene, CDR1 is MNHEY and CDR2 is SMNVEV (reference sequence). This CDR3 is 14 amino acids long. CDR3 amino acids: CASSQRDSYYGYTF. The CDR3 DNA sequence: TGTGCCAGCTCTCAAAGGGACAGTTACTATGGCTACACCTTC.

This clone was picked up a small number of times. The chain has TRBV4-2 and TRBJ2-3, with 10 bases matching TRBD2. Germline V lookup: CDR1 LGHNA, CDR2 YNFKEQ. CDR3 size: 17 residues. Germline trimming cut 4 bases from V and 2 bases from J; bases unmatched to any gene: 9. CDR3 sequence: CASSPYRTSGDTDTQYF. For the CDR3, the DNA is TGTGCCAGCAGCCCGTATAGGACTAGCGGAGACACAGATACGCAGTATTTT.

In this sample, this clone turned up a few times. The CDR3 here is CASSSPHGKPSGGYEQYF. The CDR3 DNA is TGTGCCAGCAGCTCCCCGCACGGCAAACCAAGCGGGGGCTACGAGCAGTACTTC. This chain joins TRBV7-2 and TRBJ2-7; 8 bases are a match to TRBD2. V lost 4 bases, J lost 3 bases, and 17 bases stayed unmatched. CDR3 length: 18 residues. CDR1 is SGHTA and CDR2 is FQGNSA in the germline V gene.

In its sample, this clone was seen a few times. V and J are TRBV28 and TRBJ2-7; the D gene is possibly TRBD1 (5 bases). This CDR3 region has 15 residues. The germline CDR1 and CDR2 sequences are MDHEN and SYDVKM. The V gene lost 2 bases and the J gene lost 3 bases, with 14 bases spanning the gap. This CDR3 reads CASSLAAGPYYEQYF. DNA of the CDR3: TGTGCCAGCAGTTTAGCGGCAGGGCCCTACTACGAGCAGTACTTC.